A selection of T cell receptor beta chains follows, all from one sample in a study of blood T cell repertoires in COVID-19. Produced via immunoSEQ multiplex PCR; TCRdb's table is partial and in-frame only. Of 200,000 to 250,000 clones in the sample, 70% to 90% are singletons; the top ten hold over 12%. Sequencing was carried out using PBMCs or T cells enriched from blood (not recorded which). The receptors here all came from a woman aged 45-65 years with acute COVID-19. The CDR3 runs from the conserved cysteine through the conserved F or W. Fields, in order: clone size, D gene, J gene, V gene, CDR3 DNA, CDR3 protein. D genes are given only for firm matches. Clone size, where shown, is once, few, many, or a class for clones that have expanded.

clone_size: .; d_call: TRBD1; j_call: TRBJ2-7; v_call: TRBV28; cdr3_nt: TGTGCCAGCAGCATGGGACAGGGGGCAGGGGAGCAGTACTTC; cdr3_aa: CASSMGQGAGEQYF
clone_size: .; d_call: .; j_call: TRBJ1-5; v_call: TRBV5-1; cdr3_nt: TGCGCCAGCAGCCTGACAGGCAATAGCAATCAGCCCCAGCATTTT; cdr3_aa: CASSLTGNSNQPQHF
clone_size: .; d_call: .; j_call: TRBJ2-7; v_call: TRBV20-1; cdr3_nt: TGCAGTGCTAGTTCTGACACAACCTACGAGCAGTACTTC; cdr3_aa: CSASSDTTYEQYF
clone_size: .; d_call: TRBD1; j_call: TRBJ1-4; v_call: TRBV3-1/TRBV3-2; cdr3_nt: TGTGCCAGCAGACAGACAGGGGGGTATGAAAAACTGTTTTTT; cdr3_aa: CASRQTGGYEKLFF
clone_size: .; d_call: TRBD1; j_call: TRBJ2-5; v_call: TRBV5-1; cdr3_nt: TGCGCCAGCAGCGGAGGGACAGGGTGGCAAGAGACCCAGTACTTC; cdr3_aa: CASSGGTGWQETQYF
clone_size: .; d_call: .; j_call: TRBJ1-1; v_call: TRBV6-5; cdr3_nt: TGTGCCAGCAGCCTCAAGCCCAATTTGGTCACTGAAGCTTTCTTT; cdr3_aa: CASSLKPNLVTEAFF
clone_size: .; d_call: TRBD2; j_call: TRBJ2-1; v_call: TRBV19; cdr3_nt: TGTGCCAGTAGGGGACGGAGTAGCGGGAGGGCCGGCAATGAGCAGTTCTTC; cdr3_aa: CASRGRSSGRAGNEQFF
clone_size: .; d_call: TRBD1; j_call: TRBJ2-7; v_call: TRBV11-2; cdr3_nt: TGTGCCAGCAGCTCCTGGGGGGCAGGGGGCCAGTACGAGCAGTACTTC; cdr3_aa: CASSSWGAGGQYEQYF
clone_size: .; d_call: TRBD2; j_call: TRBJ2-5; v_call: TRBV5-1; cdr3_nt: TGCGCCAGCAGCCGAGCGGGAGGGCCCGTAGGTCAAGAGACCCAGTACTTC; cdr3_aa: CASSRAGGPVGQETQYF
clone_size: .; d_call: .; j_call: TRBJ2-3; v_call: TRBV19; cdr3_nt: TGTGCCAGTAGTCCTGGACTACTCACAGATACGCAGTATTTT; cdr3_aa: CASSPGLLTDTQYF
clone_size: once; d_call: .; j_call: TRBJ1-3; v_call: TRBV28; cdr3_nt: TGTGCCAGCAGTTTCGGGGATCGCAGAAACACCATATATTTT; cdr3_aa: CASSFGDRRNTIYF
clone_size: few; d_call: TRBD1; j_call: TRBJ1-1; v_call: TRBV18; cdr3_nt: TGTGCCAGCTCACCCGGACAGGGTGAAGCTTTCTTT; cdr3_aa: CASSPGQGEAFF
clone_size: .; d_call: .; j_call: TRBJ2-1; v_call: TRBV4-3; cdr3_nt: TGCGCCAGCAGCCAAGGGACAGCGACTACCTATGAGCAGTTCTTC; cdr3_aa: CASSQGTATTYEQFF
clone_size: many; d_call: TRBD2; j_call: TRBJ2-2; v_call: TRBV5-4; cdr3_nt: TGTGCCAGCAGGCCGGGACTAGCGGGAACCGGGGAGCTGTTTTTT; cdr3_aa: CASRPGLAGTGELFF
clone_size: once; d_call: TRBD2; j_call: TRBJ2-3; v_call: TRBV7-2; cdr3_nt: TGTGCCAGCAGCTCGACCGGGACTAGAGGCGGGTCTACGCAGTATTTT; cdr3_aa: CASSSTGTRGGSTQYF
clone_size: .; d_call: .; j_call: TRBJ2-1; v_call: TRBV19; cdr3_nt: TGTGCCAGTAGTAACTCGGTCGCTCTGAATGAGCAGTTCTTC; cdr3_aa: CASSNSVALNEQFF
clone_size: .; d_call: TRBD2; j_call: TRBJ2-7; v_call: TRBV6-1; cdr3_nt: TGTGCCAGCAGTGAAGCCAGCGGGAGTACGTACGAGCAGTACTTC; cdr3_aa: CASSEASGSTYEQYF
clone_size: once; d_call: .; j_call: TRBJ2-4; v_call: TRBV4-1; cdr3_nt: TGCGCCAGCAGCCTGGATGAGGGCCAGGCCAAAAACATTCAGTACTTC; cdr3_aa: CASSLDEGQAKNIQYF
clone_size: .; d_call: .; j_call: TRBJ2-7; v_call: TRBV19; cdr3_nt: TGTGCCAGTAGCACCGGGACTGGCCCCTCCTACGAGCAGTACTTC; cdr3_aa: CASSTGTGPSYEQYF
clone_size: .; d_call: .; j_call: TRBJ2-7; v_call: TRBV4-1; cdr3_nt: TGCGCCAGCAGCCAAGCGAGTGAGCAGTACTTC; cdr3_aa: CASSQASEQYF